A few counts support the clone carrying this T cell receptor beta chain. This entry belongs to a study of naive and memory T cell subsets. CDR1 LGHDT and CDR2 YNNKEL come from the germline V gene (reference sequence). The V end lost 0 bases, the J end lost 3 bases, and 8 bases lay between the germline ends. The CDR3 is 15 residues long. Both TRBC1 and TRBC2 were covered by a beta constant-region primer of two equimolar oligonucleotides. Four rounds of PCR amplified the ligated cDNA using nested alpha and beta constant-region primers plus SP2. TCRdb ran MiXCR on the UMI-ligation and nested PCR reads and lists one entry per CDR3 protein. The table shows about 23,000 distinct CDR3 sequences, with about 10% occurring only once.

The chain uses TRBV3-1 and TRBJ2-2; D is uncertain. The TCR sequence derives from a human donor in good health. Sequenced: central memory CD8+ T cells from blood. CDR3 coding DNA: TGTGCCAGCAGCCAAGAGACACCATACACCGGGGAGCTGTTTTTT. As protein: CASSQETPYTGELFF. The full variable domain, with the rest looked up from reference TRBV3-1 and TRBJ2-2, is DTAVSQTPKYLVTQMGNDKSIKCEQNLGHDTMYWYKQDSKKFLKIMFSYNNKELIINETVPNRFSPKSPDKAHLNLHINSLELGDSAVYFCASSQETPYTGELFFGEGSRLTVL.